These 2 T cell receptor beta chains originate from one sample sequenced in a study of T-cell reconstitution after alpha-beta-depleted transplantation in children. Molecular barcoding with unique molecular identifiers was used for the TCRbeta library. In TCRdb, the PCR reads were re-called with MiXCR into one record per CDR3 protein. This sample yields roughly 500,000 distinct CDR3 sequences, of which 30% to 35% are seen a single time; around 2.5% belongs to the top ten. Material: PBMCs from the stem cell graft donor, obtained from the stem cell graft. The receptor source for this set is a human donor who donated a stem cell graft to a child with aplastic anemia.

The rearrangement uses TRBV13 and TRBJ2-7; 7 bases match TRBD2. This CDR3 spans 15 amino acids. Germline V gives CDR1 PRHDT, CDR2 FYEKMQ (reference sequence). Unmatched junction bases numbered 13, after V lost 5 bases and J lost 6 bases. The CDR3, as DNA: TGTGCCAGCAGCGTAAGAGGGAGGGGAAGTGGCGAGCAGTACTTC. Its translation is CASSVRGRGSGEQYF.

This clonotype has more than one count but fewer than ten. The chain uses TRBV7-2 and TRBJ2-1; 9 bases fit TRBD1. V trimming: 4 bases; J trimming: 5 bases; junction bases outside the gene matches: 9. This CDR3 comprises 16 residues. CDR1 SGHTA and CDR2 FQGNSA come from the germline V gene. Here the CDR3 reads CASSSWGTGTHNEQFF. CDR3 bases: TGTGCCAGCAGCTCCTGGGGGACAGGGACTCACAATGAGCAGTTCTTC.